This passage covers 31 T cell receptor beta chains from one sample sequenced in a study of lymphopenia after photon versus proton radiotherapy. Assay used: immunoSEQ multiplex PCR; TCRdb lists only in-frame clones, some missing. The table has tens of thousands of clones, 70% to 90% seen once. The specimen was peripheral blood, collected from a patient treated with photon-based radiotherapy. These receptors were taken from a middle-aged man with gastric cancer.

The rearrangement uses TRBV6-5 and TRBJ2-7, with 9 nucleotides matching TRBD1. The germline CDR1 and CDR2 sequences are MNHEY and SVGAGI. CDR3 length equals 15 residues. V shed 0 bases and J 3 bases; nucleotides not matched to a gene: 3. In DNA form, the CDR3 reads TGTGCCAGCAGTTACTCACCGGGACAGGGCTACGAGCAGTACTTC. Amino acids: CASSYSPGQGYEQYF.

The V call is TRBV5-4, the J call TRBJ2-7, with TRBD2 as a possible D gene (5 bases). V lost 3 bases, J lost 0 bases, and 10 bases lay in between. This CDR3 region has 14 residues. The germline V gene has CDR1 SGHNT and CDR2 YYREEE (reference sequence). The CDR3 nucleotides read TGTGCCAGCAGCTCGGACTCAAGCTCCTACGAGCAGTACTTC. It encodes CASSSDSSSYEQYF.

J is TRBJ1-2 and V is TRBV19, with 7 bases that match TRBD1. The CDR3 runs to 14 residues. V shed 7 bases and J 5 bases; nucleotides not matched to a gene: 10. Germline loops: CDR1 LNHDA, CDR2 SQIVND (reference sequence). CDR3 loop: CASISDREGYGYTF. The CDR3 coding sequence is TGTGCCAGTATCTCCGACAGGGAAGGGTATGGCTACACCTTC.

The genes are TRBV9 and TRBJ1-4; a weak D match, TRBD1 (6 bases). The CDR3 totals 15 residues. CDR1 is SGDLS, CDR2 YYNGEE, per germline. V dropped 4 bases and J dropped 6 bases, with 16 bases sitting between them. The DNA of the CDR3 is TGTGCCAGCAGCCCGGGGGGGCCGGTGGATGAAAAACTGTTTTTT. Protein: CASSPGGPVDEKLFF.

The chain carries TRBV25-1 and TRBJ2-5; 8 bases line up with TRBD1. The CDR3 covers 16 residues. V lost 8 bases to trimming and J lost 6 bases; unmatched junction nucleotides: 17. From germline, CDR1 is MGHDK and CDR2 SYGVNS. The CDR3 loop reads CASQTSTGEFRKTQYF. CDR3 nucleotide sequence: TGTGCCAGCCAGACTTCGACAGGGGAATTTAGGAAGACCCAGTACTTC.

V gene TRBV19 combines with J gene TRBJ1-5; tentatively, D is TRBD1 (6 bases). The CDR3 runs 16 residues. Trimming removed 5 bases at V and 3 bases at J, with 17 bases between. Per the germline V gene, CDR1 is LNHDA and CDR2 is SQIVND (reference sequence). CDR3 nucleotide sequence: TGTGCCAGTAGTTCGAGACAGGCGGCTTACAATCAGCCCCAGCATTTT. Protein product: CASSSRQAAYNQPQHF.

This clone occurred once. The chain has TRBV7-2 and TRBJ2-5, with D uncertain. Trimming took 1 base from V and 4 from J, leaving 7 bases between them. Germline V CDR1 and CDR2: SGHTA, FQGNSA. This CDR3 has 13 amino acids. CDR3 sequence reads: CASSLDPLETQYF. CDR3 sequence (DNA): TGTGCCAGCAGCTTAGACCCCCTAGAGACCCAGTACTTC.

The V and J genes are TRBV4-3 and TRBJ1-1; TRBD1 is a possible D gene (6 bases). V lost 1 base to trimming and J lost 6 bases, with 12 bases between them. CDR1 and CDR2 from the germline V gene are LGHNA and YSLEER. The CDR3 contains 14 residues. The CDR3 bases are TGCGCCAGCAGCCAAGCTCAGGGGAGCGCTGAAGCTTTCTTT. Translated, it gives CASSQAQGSAEAFF.

V is TRBV7-9 and J is TRBJ2-3; 15 bases are shared with TRBD2. With V trimmed by 5 bases and J by 4 bases, 7 bases remained unmatched. Germline V gene sequence: CDR1 SEHNR, CDR2 FQNEAQ (reference sequence). The CDR3 sequence is 17 residues long. CDR3 nucleotides: TGTGCCAGCAGCCGGACTAGCGGGGGGGCCGGAGCAGATACGCAGTATTTT. Protein: CASSRTSGGAGADTQYF.

The rearrangement links TRBV11-2 to TRBJ1-4; the D gene is possibly TRBD1 (5 bases). CDR1 is SGHAT, CDR2 FQNNGV, per germline. CDR3 length: 15 amino acids. The V end lost 6 bases, the J end lost 5 bases, and 16 bases lay between the germline ends. The CDR3 sequence is CASSLGTVGNEKLFF. DNA for the CDR3: TGTGCCAGCAGTCTCGGGACGGTGGGGAATGAAAAACTGTTTTTT.

The chain combines TRBV4-3 with TRBJ2-5; maybe TRBD1 (6 bases). The end of the DNA is better explained by TRBJ2-7, so the J call may be wrong. The CDR3 contains 15 residues. Germline V gene lookup returns CDR1 LGHNA and CDR2 YSLEER. CDR3: CASSQARTASYEQYF. CDR3 DNA sequence: TGCGCCAGCAGCCAAGCGAGGACAGCTTCCTACGAGCAGTACTTC.

The V call is TRBV6-1, the J call TRBJ1-2; no firm D call. With 1 base removed from V and 13 bases from J, the gap between germline ends came to 19 bases. The CDR3 consists of 14 residues. The germline gives CDR1 MNHNS, CDR2 SASEGT. The CDR3 reads CASSEDPRLRFRTF. CDR3 bases: TGTGCCAGCAGTGAAGACCCCAGGCTCCGGTTCCGCACCTTC.

The chain is built from TRBV5-4 and TRBJ2-2; the match to TRBD1 covers 8 bases. This CDR3 comprises 14 residues. Per the germline V gene, CDR1 is SGHNT and CDR2 is YYREEE (reference sequence). V trimming: 5 bases; J trimming: 1 base; junction bases outside the gene matches: 1. CDR3 DNA sequence: TGTGCCAGCAGGGGGACAGGGAACACCGGGGAGCTGTTTTTT. Its protein product is CASRGTGNTGELFF.

The CDR3 bases are TGTGCCAGCCGACTGGGGGAGGTTCTCAATCAGCCCCAGCATTTT. Its translation: CASRLGEVLNQPQHF. The chain carries TRBV2 and TRBJ1-5; TRBD1 is a possible D gene (5 bases). CDR1 SNHLY and CDR2 FYNNEI come from the germline V gene. The germline V and J ends were trimmed by 8 bases and 3 bases, with 17 bases remaining between them. There are 15 residues in the CDR3. Combining the CDR3 with reference TRBV2 and TRBJ1-5 gives the whole variable domain EPEVTQTPSHQVTQMGQEVILRCVPISNHLYFYWYRQILGQKVEFLVSFYNNEISEKSEIFDDQFSVERPDGSNFTLKIRSTKLEDSAMYFCASRLGEVLNQPQHFGDGTRLSIL.

The CDR3 region has the DNA TGTGCCAGCAGCTCCGGATCGACTAGCGGGGCGACAGATACGCAGTATTTT. As protein: CASSSGSTSGATDTQYF. The chain joins TRBV11-3 to TRBJ2-3, with 11 bases identical to TRBD2. V gave up 4 bases and J gave up 3 bases; unmatched junction bases: 9. Germline CDR1 is SGHNT and CDR2 is YENEEA. The CDR3 runs 17 residues.

This chain connects TRBV5-1 to TRBJ1-2; 7 positions match TRBD1. The germline CDR1 and CDR2 sequences are SGHRS and YFSETQ. The junction had 9 bases not matched to a gene; V was cut back by 4 bases and J by 6 bases. This CDR3 has 14 residues. CDR3 protein: CASSTNRDRDGYTF. In DNA form, the CDR3 reads TGCGCCAGCAGCACAAACCGGGACAGAGATGGCTACACCTTC.

The J gene is TRBJ2-3, the V gene TRBV20-1; D gene uncertain. Germline V lookup: CDR1 DFQATT, CDR2 SNEGSKA (reference sequence). CDR3 length: 11 amino acids. The V and J ends lost 3 bases and 6 bases respectively, with 7 bases between them. The CDR3 DNA reads as TGCAGTGCTAGCGTAGAGGATACGCAGTATTTT. As protein: CSASVEDTQYF.

This clone was picked up a small number of times. The chain combines TRBV6-4 with TRBJ1-2; TRBD1 matches 10 bases. V shed 0 bases and J 8 bases; nucleotides not matched to a gene: 0. CDR3 length equals 13 residues. The germline V gene has CDR1 MRHNA and CDR2 SNTAGT. The CDR3 region has the DNA TGTGCCAGCAGTGACTCGACAGGGGGCGGCTACACCTTC. It translates to CASSDSTGGGYTF.

This sequence joins TRBV25-1 and TRBJ1-6; possible D gene TRBD1, 5 bases. In germline, CDR1 is MGHDK, CDR2 SYGVNS. V was pared by 7 bases and J by 10 bases, with 14 bases between. The CDR3 consists of 13 residues. This chain's CDR3 is CASTSGNRSPLHF. The CDR3 nucleotides are TGTGCCAGCACTTCAGGGAACCGATCACCCCTCCACTTT.

The rearrangement links TRBV5-5 to TRBJ2-1; 8 positions agree with TRBD1. Germline lookup yields CDR1 SGHKS and CDR2 YYEKEE (reference sequence). The J segment lost 9 bases and the V segment lost 3 bases, leaving 14 bases of the junction unmatched. The CDR3 length is 16 residues. The CDR3 is CASSSRRTGSESEQFF. The DNA for the CDR3 is TGTGCCAGCAGCTCGAGACGGACAGGGAGTGAAAGTGAGCAGTTCTTC.

The J gene is TRBJ1-3, the V gene TRBV30, with D tentatively TRBD1 (6 bases). CDR3 length: 15 amino acids. Germline loops: CDR1 GTSNPN, CDR2 SVGIG (reference sequence). Trimming took off 6 bases at V and 1 base at J, with 16 bases between the two ends. CDR3 DNA: TGTGCCTGCCCGGACGGAGGGGGTTCTGGAAACACCATATATTTT. This codes for CACPDGGGSGNTIYF.

This chain joins TRBV5-5 and TRBJ1-5; the D is unclear. Per the germline V gene, CDR1 is SGHKS and CDR2 is YYEKEE (reference sequence). CDR3 length equals 13 residues. V lost 0 bases, J lost 5 bases, and 6 bases lay in between. CDR3 bases: TGTGCCAGCAGCTTGGTCGGGGATCAGCCCCAGCATTTT. As protein: CASSLVGDQPQHF.

The J gene is TRBJ2-1, the V gene TRBV6-5; TRBD2 matches 7 bases. The V and J ends lost 0 bases and 2 bases, in that order; junction bases with no gene match: 1. CDR1 is MNHEY, CDR2 SVGAGI, per germline. CDR3 size: 15 residues. The CDR3 bases are TGTGCCAGCAGTTACTCGGGAGGGCCCTACAATGAGCAGTTCTTC. Amino acid sequence: CASSYSGGPYNEQFF.

The chain recombines TRBV7-3 with TRBJ2-2, with D perhaps TRBD1 (5 bases). CDR1 and CDR2 (germline): SGHTA, FQGTGA. The CDR3 contains 15 residues. Between the trimmed V and J ends, which lost 2 bases and 2 bases, there was a span of 9 bases. CDR3 nucleotide sequence: TGTGCCAGCAGCTTAGGGCAGGGAAACACCGGGGAGCTGTTTTTT. As protein: CASSLGQGNTGELFF.

J is TRBJ1-2 and V is TRBV19, with D possibly TRBD1 on 6 matching bases. The CDR3 spans 13 residues. Trimming took 5 bases from V and 2 from J, leaving 9 bases between them. Looked up from germline, CDR1 is LNHDA and CDR2 is SQIVND (reference sequence). CDR3 nucleotide sequence: TGTGCCAGTAGTCCGGACAGCAACTATGGCTACACCTTC. Translation: CASSPDSNYGYTF.

This chain joins TRBV20-1 and TRBJ2-7; perhaps D is TRBD1 or TRBD2 (5 bases each). V was shortened by 5 bases and J by 6 bases, with 11 bases between the two germline ends. Germline assignment: CDR1 DFQATT and CDR2 SNEGSKA (reference sequence). CDR3 length equals 11 residues. CDR3 residues: CSAAVGTEQYF. The CDR3 DNA reads TGCAGTGCTGCAGTTGGGACCGAGCAGTACTTC.

This chain joins TRBV9 and TRBJ1-1, with D possibly being TRBD1 (5 bases). The CDR3 is made up of 15 amino acids. Germline V gene data show CDR1 as SGDLS and CDR2 as YYNGEE. Trimming took 0 bases from V and 1 from J, leaving 10 bases between them. The CDR3 DNA sequence: TGTGCCAGCAGCGTAGGGTGGGGGAAGAACACTGAAGCTTTCTTT. It translates to CASSVGWGKNTEAFF.

This chain uses TRBV30 with TRBJ1-1; D is perhaps TRBD1 (6 bases). CDR3 length equals 13 residues. In germline, CDR1 is GTSNPN, CDR2 SVGIG (reference sequence). The CDR3 region has the DNA TGTGCGTTGACCAGACAGGTTAACACTGAAGCTTTCTTT. The encoded protein is CALTRQVNTEAFF.

The table lists this clone with a count of one. The J gene is TRBJ1-1, the V gene TRBV11-2; TRBD1 is a possible D gene (6 bases). Trimming removed 5 bases at V and 5 bases at J, with 15 bases between. Germline lookup yields CDR1 SGHAT and CDR2 FQNNGV. The CDR3 covers 14 residues. The CDR3 bases are TGTGCCAGCAGCGAGGGGGGATTGCTGACTGAAGCTTTCTTT. Protein product: CASSEGGLLTEAFF.

The chain employs TRBV29-1 and TRBJ1-1, with D maybe TRBD1 (5 bases). V was cut by 5 bases and J by 6 bases, with 16 bases left in between. The CDR3 is made up of 13 amino acids. From germline, CDR1 is SQVTM and CDR2 ANQGSEA. The DNA of the CDR3 is TGCAGCGTTTCGTTGCGGGGAGGGGCTGAAGCTTTCTTT. Translation: CSVSLRGGAEAFF.

The gene calls are TRBV6-5 and TRBJ1-1; D may be TRBD1 (5 bases). This CDR3 spans 11 amino acids. V was clipped by 6 bases and J by 11 bases, with 13 bases between them. Germline CDR1 is MNHEY and CDR2 is SVGAGI. Here the CDR3 DNA reads TGTGCCAGCAGCAACGAGGGGAAGGCTTTCTTT. It yields the protein CASSNEGKAFF.